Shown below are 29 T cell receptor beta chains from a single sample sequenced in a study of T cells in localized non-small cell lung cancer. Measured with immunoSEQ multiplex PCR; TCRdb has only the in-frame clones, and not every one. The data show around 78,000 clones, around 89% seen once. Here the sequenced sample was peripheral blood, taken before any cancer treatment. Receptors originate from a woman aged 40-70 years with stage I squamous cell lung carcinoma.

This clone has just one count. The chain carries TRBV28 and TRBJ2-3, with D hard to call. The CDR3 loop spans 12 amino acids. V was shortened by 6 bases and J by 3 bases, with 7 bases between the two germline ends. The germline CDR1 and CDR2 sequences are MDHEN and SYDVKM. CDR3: CASRSTTDTQYF. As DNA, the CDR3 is TGTGCCAGCAGGTCCACGACAGATACGCAGTATTTT.

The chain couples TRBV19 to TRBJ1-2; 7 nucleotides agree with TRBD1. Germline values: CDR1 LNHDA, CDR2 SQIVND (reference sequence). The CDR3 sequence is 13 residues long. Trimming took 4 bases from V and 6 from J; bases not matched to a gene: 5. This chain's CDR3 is CASSKQGLNGYTF. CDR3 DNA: TGTGCCAGTAGTAAACAGGGGCTTAATGGCTACACCTTC.

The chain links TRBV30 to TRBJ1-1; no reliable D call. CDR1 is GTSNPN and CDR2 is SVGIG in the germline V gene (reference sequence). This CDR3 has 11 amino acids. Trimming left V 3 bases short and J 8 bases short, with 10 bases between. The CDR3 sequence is CAWRVPEEAFF. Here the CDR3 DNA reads TGTGCCTGGAGGGTGCCAGAAGAAGCTTTCTTT.

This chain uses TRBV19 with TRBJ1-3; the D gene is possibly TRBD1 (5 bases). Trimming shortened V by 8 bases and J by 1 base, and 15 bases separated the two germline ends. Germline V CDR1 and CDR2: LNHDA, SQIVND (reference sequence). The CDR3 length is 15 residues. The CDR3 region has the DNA TGTGCCAGTGGACCGGGGCCCCTATCTGGAAACACCATATATTTT. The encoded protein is CASGPGPLSGNTIYF.

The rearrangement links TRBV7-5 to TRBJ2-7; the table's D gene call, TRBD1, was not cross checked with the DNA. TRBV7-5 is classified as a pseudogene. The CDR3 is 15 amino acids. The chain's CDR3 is CARSFHSQPSYEQYF. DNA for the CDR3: TGTGCCAGAAGCTTCCACAGCCAACCATCCTACGAGCAGTACTTC.

CDR3 sequence (DNA): TGTGCCAGCAGCTTAGGCCGGGACATAGGCTACACCTTC. Its protein product is CASSLGRDIGYTF. This chain connects TRBV13 to TRBJ1-2; D perhaps matches TRBD1 (6 bases). V shed 0 bases and J shed 8 bases, with 10 bases lying between them. CDR3 length: 13 amino acids. Germline V gene data show CDR1 as PRHDT and CDR2 as FYEKMQ (reference sequence).

CDR3 bases: TGTGCCAGCAGCTTAGCCTGGGGGGGTAGTAGCGCCTACGAGCAGTACTTC. Protein product: CASSLAWGGSSAYEQYF. The rearrangement uses TRBV11-2 and TRBJ2-7; 7 bases map to TRBD2. The ends lost 1 base at V and 2 bases at J; junction bases unmatched: 11. Germline V gene lookup returns CDR1 SGHAT and CDR2 FQNNGV. The CDR3 has 17 residues. The entire variable domain, with the rest obtained from reference TRBV11-2 and TRBJ2-7, is as follows: EAGVAQSPRYKIIEKRQSVAFWCNPISGHATLYWYQQILGQGPKLLIQFQNNGVVDDSQLPKDRFSAERLKGVDSTLKIQPAKLEDSAVYLCASSLAWGGSSAYEQYFGPGTRLTVT.

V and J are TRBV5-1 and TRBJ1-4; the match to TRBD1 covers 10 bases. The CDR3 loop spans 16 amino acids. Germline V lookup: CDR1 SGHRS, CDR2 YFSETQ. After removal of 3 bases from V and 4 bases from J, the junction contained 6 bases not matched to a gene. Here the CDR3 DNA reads TGCGCCAGCAGCTCTTTGGACAGGGGGGTTAATGAAAAACTGTTTTTT. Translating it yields CASSSLDRGVNEKLFF.

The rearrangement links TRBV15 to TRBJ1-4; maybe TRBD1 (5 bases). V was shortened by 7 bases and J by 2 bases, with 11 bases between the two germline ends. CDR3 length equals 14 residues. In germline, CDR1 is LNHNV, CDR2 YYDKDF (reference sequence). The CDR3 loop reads CATTPGLTNEKLFF. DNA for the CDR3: TGTGCCACCACCCCGGGACTGACTAATGAAAAACTGTTTTTT.

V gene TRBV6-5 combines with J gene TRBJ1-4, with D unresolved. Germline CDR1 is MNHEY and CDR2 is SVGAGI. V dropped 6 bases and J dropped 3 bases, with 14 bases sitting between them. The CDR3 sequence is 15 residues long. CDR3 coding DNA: TGTGCCAGCAGAGAGGAGCATTCGGCTAATGAAAAACTGTTTTTT. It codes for CASREEHSANEKLFF.

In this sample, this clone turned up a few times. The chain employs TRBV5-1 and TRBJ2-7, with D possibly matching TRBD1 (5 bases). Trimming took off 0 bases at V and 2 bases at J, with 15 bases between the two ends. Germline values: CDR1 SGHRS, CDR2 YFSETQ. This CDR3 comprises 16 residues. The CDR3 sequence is CASSLDGTGLTYEQYF. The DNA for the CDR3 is TGCGCCAGCAGCTTGGACGGTACAGGATTAACCTACGAGCAGTACTTC.

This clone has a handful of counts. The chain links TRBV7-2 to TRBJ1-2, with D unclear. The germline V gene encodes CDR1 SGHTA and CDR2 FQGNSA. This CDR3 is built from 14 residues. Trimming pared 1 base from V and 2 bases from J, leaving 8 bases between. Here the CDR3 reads CASSLGQLNYGYTF. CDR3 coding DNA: TGTGCCAGCAGCTTAGGGCAGCTCAACTATGGCTACACCTTC.

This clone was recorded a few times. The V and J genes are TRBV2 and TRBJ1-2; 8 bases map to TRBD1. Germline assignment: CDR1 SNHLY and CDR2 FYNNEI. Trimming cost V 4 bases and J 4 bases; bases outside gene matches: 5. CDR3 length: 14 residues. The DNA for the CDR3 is TGTGCCAGCAGTGTACAGGGGGACCGCTATGGCTACACCTTC. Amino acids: CASSVQGDRYGYTF.

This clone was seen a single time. Written as DNA, the CDR3 is TGTGCCAGCACTATAATCCTCATGTCGGTAGGCACTGAAGCTTTCTTT. The encoded protein is CASTIILMSVGTEAFF. The chain uses TRBV7-2 and TRBJ1-1, with D unresolved. CDR3 length: 16 residues. Germline CDR1 is SGHTA and CDR2 is FQGNSA. Trimming removed 7 bases at V and 4 bases at J, with 22 bases between.

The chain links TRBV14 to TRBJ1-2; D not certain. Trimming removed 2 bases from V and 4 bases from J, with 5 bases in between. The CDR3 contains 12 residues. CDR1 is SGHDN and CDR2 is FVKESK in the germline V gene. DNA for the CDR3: TGTGCCAGCAGCCAATATAGCTATGGCTACACCTTC. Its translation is CASSQYSYGYTF. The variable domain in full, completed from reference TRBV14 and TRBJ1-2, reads EAGVTQFPSHSVIEKGQTVTLRCDPISGHDNLYWYRRVMGKEIKFLLHFVKESKQDESGMPNNRFLAERTGGTYSTLKVQPAELEDSGVYFCASSQYSYGYTFGSGTRLTVV.

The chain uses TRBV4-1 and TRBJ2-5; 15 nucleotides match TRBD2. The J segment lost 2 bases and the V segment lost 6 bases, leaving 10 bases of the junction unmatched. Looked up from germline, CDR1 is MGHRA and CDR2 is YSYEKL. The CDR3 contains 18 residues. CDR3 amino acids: CASRPGTSGGPRQETQYF. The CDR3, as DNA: TGCGCCAGCAGACCCGGGACTAGCGGGGGGCCACGACAAGAGACCCAGTACTTC.

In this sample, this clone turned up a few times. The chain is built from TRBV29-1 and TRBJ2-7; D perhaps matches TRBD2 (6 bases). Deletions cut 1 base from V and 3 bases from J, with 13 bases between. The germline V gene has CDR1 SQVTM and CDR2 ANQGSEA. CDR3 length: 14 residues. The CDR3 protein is CSVEVRGGYYEQYF. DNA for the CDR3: TGCAGCGTTGAAGTCCGGGGAGGATACTACGAGCAGTACTTC.

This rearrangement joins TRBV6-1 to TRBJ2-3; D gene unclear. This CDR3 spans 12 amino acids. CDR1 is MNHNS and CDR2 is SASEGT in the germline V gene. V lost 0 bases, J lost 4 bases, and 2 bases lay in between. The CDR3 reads CASSEASDTQYF. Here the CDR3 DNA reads TGTGCCAGCAGTGAAGCCTCAGATACGCAGTATTTT.

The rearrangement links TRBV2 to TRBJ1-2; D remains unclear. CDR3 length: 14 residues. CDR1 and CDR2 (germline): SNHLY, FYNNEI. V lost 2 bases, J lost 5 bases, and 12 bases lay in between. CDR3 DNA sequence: TGTGCCAGCAGTGAATTGGGGTTCGAGTATGGCTACACCTTC. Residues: CASSELGFEYGYTF.

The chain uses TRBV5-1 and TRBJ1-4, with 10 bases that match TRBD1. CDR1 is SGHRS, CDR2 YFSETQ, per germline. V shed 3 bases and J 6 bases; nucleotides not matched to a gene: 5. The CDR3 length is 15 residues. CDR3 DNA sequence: TGCGCCAGCAGCTCGCTCGGGACAGGGGATGAAAAACTGTTTTTT. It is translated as CASSSLGTGDEKLFF.

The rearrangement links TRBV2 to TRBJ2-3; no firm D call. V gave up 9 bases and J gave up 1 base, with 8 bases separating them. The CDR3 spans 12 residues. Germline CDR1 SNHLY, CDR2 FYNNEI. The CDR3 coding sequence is TGTGCCAGTAAGATCCGCACAGATACGCAGTATTTT. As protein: CASKIRTDTQYF.

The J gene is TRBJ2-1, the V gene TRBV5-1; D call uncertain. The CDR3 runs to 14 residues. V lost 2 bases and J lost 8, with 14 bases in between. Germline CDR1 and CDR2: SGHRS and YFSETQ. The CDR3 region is CASSLETAGHEQFF. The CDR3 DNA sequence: TGCGCCAGCAGCTTAGAAACAGCCGGACATGAGCAGTTCTTC.

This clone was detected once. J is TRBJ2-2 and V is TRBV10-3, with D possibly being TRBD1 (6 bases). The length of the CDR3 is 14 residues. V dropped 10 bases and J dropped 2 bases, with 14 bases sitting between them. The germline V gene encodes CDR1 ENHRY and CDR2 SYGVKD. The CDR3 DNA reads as TGTGCCAGCACTGGGGACACCAACACCGGGGAGCTGTTTTTT. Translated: CASTGDTNTGELFF.

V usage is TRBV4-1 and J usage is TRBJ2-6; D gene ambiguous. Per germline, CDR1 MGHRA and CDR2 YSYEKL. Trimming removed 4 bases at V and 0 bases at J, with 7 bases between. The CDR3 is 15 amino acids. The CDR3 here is CASSLLNSGANVLTF. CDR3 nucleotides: TGCGCCAGCAGCCTCCTAAACTCTGGGGCCAACGTCCTGACTTTC.

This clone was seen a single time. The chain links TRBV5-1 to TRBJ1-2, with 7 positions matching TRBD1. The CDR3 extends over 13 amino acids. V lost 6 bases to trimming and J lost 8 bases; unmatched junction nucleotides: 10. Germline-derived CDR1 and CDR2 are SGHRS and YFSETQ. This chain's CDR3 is CASKIGQAGGYTF. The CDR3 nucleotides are TGCGCCAGCAAGATCGGACAGGCTGGAGGCTACACCTTC.

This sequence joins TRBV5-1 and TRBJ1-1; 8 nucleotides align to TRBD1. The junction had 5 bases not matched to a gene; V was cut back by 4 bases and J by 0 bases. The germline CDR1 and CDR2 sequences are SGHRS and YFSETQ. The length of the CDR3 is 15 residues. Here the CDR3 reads CASSPSTGVNTEAFF. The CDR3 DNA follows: TGCGCCAGCAGCCCTTCGACAGGGGTGAACACTGAAGCTTTCTTT.

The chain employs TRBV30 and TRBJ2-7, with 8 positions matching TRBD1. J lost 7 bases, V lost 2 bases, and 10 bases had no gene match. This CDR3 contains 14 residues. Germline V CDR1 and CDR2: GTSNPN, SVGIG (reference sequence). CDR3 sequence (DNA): TGTGCCTGGAGTCTCGGGGCAGGGGGCAATGAGCAGTACTTC. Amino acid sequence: CAWSLGAGGNEQYF.

CDR3 nucleotide sequence: TGTGCCAGCCACCCCTTCGCCTCTGGGGCCAACGTCCTGACTTTC. It encodes CASHPFASGANVLTF. This sequence joins TRBV7-6 and TRBJ2-6; no clear D. The V gene lost 8 bases and the J gene lost 0 bases, with 11 bases spanning the gap. This CDR3 region has 15 residues. Germline V gene lookup returns CDR1 SGHVS and CDR2 FNYEAQ. The whole variable domain, filled in from reference TRBV7-6 and TRBJ2-6, reads GAGVSQSPRYKVTKRGQDVALRCDPISGHVSLYWYRQALGQGPEFLTYFNYEAQQDKSGLPNDRFSAERPEGSISTLTIQRTEQRDSAMYRCASHPFASGANVLTFGAGSRLTVL.

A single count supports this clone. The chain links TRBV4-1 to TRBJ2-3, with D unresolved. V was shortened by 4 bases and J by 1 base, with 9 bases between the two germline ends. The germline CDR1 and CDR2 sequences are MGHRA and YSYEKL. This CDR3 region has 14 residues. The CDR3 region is CASSRSPGTDTQYF. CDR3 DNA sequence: TGCGCCAGCAGCCGGTCACCAGGCACAGATACGCAGTATTTT.